The next 28 T cell receptor beta chains were all read from a single sample in a study of monozygotic twins with inflammatory bowel disease. From its re-call of the 5' RACE reads, TCRdb lists each CDR3 protein once, without DNA. This listing includes 300,000 to 350,000 distinct CDR3 sequences. Sequenced input: blood. The source of these receptors is a human donor with ulcerative colitis or Crohn's disease, or a healthy co-twin of an affected twin (not recorded which).

The rearrangement joins TRBV5-5 to TRBJ1-2; TCRdb reports TRBD1, a call that lacks DNA to check it against. The CDR3 runs to 14 residues. The germline gives CDR1 SGHKS, CDR2 YYEKEE (reference sequence). CDR3 region: CASSSERTSYGYTF.

The chain carries TRBV5-1 and TRBJ2-7; the TCRdb call, TRBD2, lacks DNA for checking. Per germline, CDR1 SGHRS and CDR2 YFSETQ. This CDR3 comprises 15 residues. CDR3 sequence reads: CASSLGSPLPNEQYF.

The V call is TRBV20-1, the J call TRBJ2-7. The CDR3 is 13 residues long. Per germline, CDR1 DFQATT and CDR2 SNEGSKA (reference sequence). The CDR3 sequence is CSAPKDQNYEQYF.

The chain recombines TRBV12-3 or TRBV12-4 with TRBJ2-3; TCRdb's D call, TRBD2, is unchecked because there is no DNA. This CDR3 region has 16 residues. This CDR3 is CASSLWGPSLGDTQYF.

The chain couples TRBV5-5 to TRBJ1-2. This CDR3 is 12 amino acids long. Germline V lookup: CDR1 SGHKS, CDR2 YYEKEE (reference sequence). CDR3 region: CASSWGDTGYTF. Supplemented by reference TRBV5-5 and TRBJ1-2, the full variable domain reads DAGVTQSPTHLIKTRGQQVTLRCSPISGHKSVSWYQQVLGQGPQFIFQYYEKEERGRGNFPDRFSARQFPNYSSELNVNALLLGDSALYLCASSWGDTGYTFGSGTRLTVV.

The chain is built from TRBV3-1 and TRBJ2-7. Germline V gene lookup returns CDR1 LGHDT and CDR2 YNNKEL (reference sequence). CDR3 length: 13 residues. The CDR3 is CASSQGKSYEQYF.

V usage is TRBV18 and J usage is TRBJ1-4; the TCRdb call, TRBD1, lacks DNA for checking. Germline lookup yields CDR1 KGHSH and CDR2 LQKENI. This CDR3 is 14 amino acids long. The CDR3 loop is CASSPDRLNEKLFF.

V gene TRBV5-1 combines with J gene TRBJ1-1; no DNA is available, so the TRBD1 call from TCRdb remains unchecked. The CDR3 has 15 amino acids. Germline V CDR1 and CDR2: SGHRS, YFSETQ. This chain's CDR3 is CASSPGQGGGTEAFF. Complete variable domain (other parts from reference TRBV5-1 and TRBJ1-1): KAGVTQTPRYLIKTRGQQVTLSCSPISGHRSVSWYQQTPGQGLQFLFEYFSETQRNKGNFPGRFSGRQFSNSRSEMNVSTLELGDSALYLCASSPGQGGGTEAFFGQGTRLTVV.

This chain joins TRBV28 and TRBJ2-7; the D call from TCRdb, TRBD1, cannot be confirmed without DNA. The CDR3 has 11 residues. Per the germline V gene, CDR1 is MDHEN and CDR2 is SYDVKM. The CDR3 loop is CASSDRGEQYF.

The V gene is TRBV20-1, the J gene TRBJ2-1; the D gene TCRdb calls, TRBD2, cannot be checked with no DNA. The CDR3 runs 14 residues. Looked up from germline, CDR1 is DFQATT and CDR2 is SNEGSKA (reference sequence). The chain's CDR3 is CSAGPSGGAKEQFF.

The gene calls are TRBV20-1 and TRBJ2-5. The CDR3 is made up of 13 amino acids. Looked up from germline, CDR1 is DFQATT and CDR2 is SNEGSKA (reference sequence). The CDR3 protein is CSARVGQKETQYF.

The chain combines TRBV20-1 with TRBJ2-1; checking the TCRdb D call of TRBD1 is not possible without DNA. CDR1 and CDR2 from the germline V gene are DFQATT and SNEGSKA (reference sequence). CDR3 length: 13 residues. CDR3 loop: CSASRGGAFEQFF.

The CDR3 here is CASSLAQGAYGYTF. The chain couples TRBV7-2 to TRBJ1-2; no DNA is available, so the TRBD1 call from TCRdb remains unchecked. Germline V lookup: CDR1 SGHTA, CDR2 FQGNSA. CDR3 length: 14 residues.

V usage is TRBV14 and J usage is TRBJ2-1; TCRdb calls TRBD2, which cannot be checked without DNA. The germline V gene has CDR1 SGHDN and CDR2 FVKESK. The CDR3 length is 18 residues. CDR3 protein: CASSQGLFGLAGNNEQFF.

V usage is TRBV20-1 and J usage is TRBJ1-1. The V gene's germline CDR1 is DFQATT and CDR2 SNEGSKA (reference sequence). This CDR3 comprises 12 residues. CDR3 amino acids: CSARERYTEAFF.

This chain connects TRBV30 to TRBJ2-2; TCRdb lists TRBD1, though no DNA is available to test this call. The CDR3 contains 14 residues. The germline gives CDR1 GTSNPN, CDR2 SVGIG (reference sequence). The CDR3 sequence is CAWSRLGTTGELFF.

The rearrangement joins TRBV4-2 to TRBJ2-5; TCRdb's D call, TRBD1, is unchecked because there is no DNA. Germline V lookup: CDR1 LGHNA, CDR2 YNFKEQ. The CDR3 totals 17 residues. CDR3 sequence: CASSKSPTRGIKETQYF.

This chain uses TRBV9 with TRBJ2-1; without DNA, the TCRdb call of TRBD1 cannot be checked. The CDR3 is 15 amino acids. Germline CDR1 is SGDLS and CDR2 is YYNGEE. CDR3 region: CASSVTDRARNEQFF.

The gene calls are TRBV18 and TRBJ1-1. The CDR3 has 15 amino acids. Germline CDR1 reads KGHSH; CDR2 reads LQKENI. This CDR3 is CASSPSQPENTEAFF.

The genes are TRBV9 and TRBJ1-3; TCRdb picks TRBD1, but there is no DNA to check that call. The CDR3 consists of 14 residues. Per germline, CDR1 SGDLS and CDR2 YYNGEE. CDR3 residues: CASSVDPGGNTIYF.

The chain is built from TRBV2 and TRBJ2-1; lacking DNA, the TRBD1 call made by TCRdb goes unchecked. The CDR3 is 15 amino acids. Germline V gene lookup returns CDR1 SNHLY and CDR2 FYNNEI. CDR3 residues: CASSEALRGRGEQFF.

V usage is TRBV12-3 or TRBV12-4 and J usage is TRBJ1-2; there is no DNA to check the TCRdb D call of TRBD1. This CDR3 is built from 13 residues. This CDR3 reads CASSPRGDYGYTF.

The rearrangement uses TRBV12-3 or TRBV12-4 and TRBJ1-1; TCRdb's D gene call, TRBD1, goes unchecked for lack of DNA. This CDR3 contains 16 residues. The CDR3 here is CASRPPRTGTNVEAFF.

This rearrangement joins TRBV5-1 to TRBJ2-3; there is no DNA to check the TCRdb D call of TRBD2. The CDR3 totals 14 residues. CDR1 is SGHRS, CDR2 YFSETQ, per germline. CDR3 protein: CATQLAGGPDTQYF.

The V gene is TRBV5-1, the J gene TRBJ2-4; the D call from TCRdb, TRBD1, cannot be confirmed without DNA. Per the germline V gene, CDR1 is SGHRS and CDR2 is YFSETQ. The CDR3 is 14 amino acids. The CDR3 reads CASSQSTGGNIQYF.

This chain links TRBV5-1 with TRBJ2-1; TCRdb reports TRBD1, a call that lacks DNA to check it against. Germline V CDR1 and CDR2: SGHRS, YFSETQ. This CDR3 contains 15 residues. Here the CDR3 reads CASSPQGAIYNEQFF.

The gene calls are TRBV11-2 and TRBJ2-5; the D call from TCRdb, TRBD1, cannot be confirmed without DNA. CDR3 length: 17 amino acids. Germline V lookup: CDR1 SGHAT, CDR2 FQNNGV. CDR3: CASSPGGGHLYQETQYF.

The chain uses TRBV7-2 and TRBJ1-1. Germline loops: CDR1 SGHTA, CDR2 FQGNSA. This CDR3 is 12 amino acids long. This CDR3 reads CASSLVQSEAFF. The variable domain in full, with the rest retrieved from reference TRBV7-2 and TRBJ1-1, is GAGVSQSPSNKVTEKGKDVELRCDPISGHTALYWYRQSLGQGLEFLIYFQGNSAPDKSGLPSDRFSAERTGGSVSTLTIQRTQQEDSAVYLCASSLVQSEAFFGQGTRLTVV.